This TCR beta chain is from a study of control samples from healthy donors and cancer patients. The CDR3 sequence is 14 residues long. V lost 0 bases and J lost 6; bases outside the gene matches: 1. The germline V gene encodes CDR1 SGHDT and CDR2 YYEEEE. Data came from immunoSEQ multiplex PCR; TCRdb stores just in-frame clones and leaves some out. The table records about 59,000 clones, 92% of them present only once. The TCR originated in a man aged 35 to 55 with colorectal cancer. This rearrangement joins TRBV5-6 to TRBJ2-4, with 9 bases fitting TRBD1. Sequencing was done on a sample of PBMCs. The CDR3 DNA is TGTGCCAGCAGCTTGGGGACAGGGGCAAACATTCAGTACTTC. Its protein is CASSLGTGANIQYF. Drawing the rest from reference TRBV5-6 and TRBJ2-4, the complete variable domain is DAGVTQSPTHLIKTRGQQVTLRCSPKSGHDTVSWYQQALGQGPQFIFQYYEEEERQRGNFPDRFSGHQFPNYSSELNVNALLLGDSALYLCASSLGTGANIQYFGAGTRLSVL.